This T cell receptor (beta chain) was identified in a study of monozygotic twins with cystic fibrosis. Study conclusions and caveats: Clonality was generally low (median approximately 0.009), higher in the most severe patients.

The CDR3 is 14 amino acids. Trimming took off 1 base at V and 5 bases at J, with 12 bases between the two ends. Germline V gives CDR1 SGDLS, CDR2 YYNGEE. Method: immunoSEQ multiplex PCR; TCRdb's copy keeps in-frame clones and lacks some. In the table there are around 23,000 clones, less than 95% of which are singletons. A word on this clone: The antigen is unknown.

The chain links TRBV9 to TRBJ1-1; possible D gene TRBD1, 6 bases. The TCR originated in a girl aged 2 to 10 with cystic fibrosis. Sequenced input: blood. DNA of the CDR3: TGTGCCAGCAGCGTAAGTCCAGGGGATACTGAAGCTTTCTTT. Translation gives CASSVSPGDTEAFF.